This T cell receptor (beta chain) was recovered during a study of blood T cell repertoires in COVID-19. At the level of the study: Researchers got acute and convalescent COVID-19 samples from the United States, Italy and Spain. The analysed material was cDNA or gDNA that came from T cells, B-cell-depleted T cells, or PBMCs.

In the original analysis: Reference gene primer amplification gave estimated nucleated cell counts. Libraries were prepared by immunoSEQ multiplex PCR; TCRdb keeps only in-frame clonotypes and omits some of them. V and J calls and clone size come straight from that table; D and trimming were deduced from the DNA. The sample lists roughly 56,000 clones; approximately 91% were seen once. V lost 1 base to trimming and J lost 4 bases, with 16 bases between them. This CDR3 has 15 residues. Germline V lookup: CDR1 SQVTM, CDR2 ANQGSEA. Sequencing was done on a sample of peripheral blood. The sequence was collected from a man between 50 and 59 years old with active COVID-19. The V call is TRBV29-1, the J call TRBJ1-2; D not certain. The CDR3 spells CSVEGSAGSSYGYTF. The CDR3 DNA is TGCAGCGTTGAAGGGTCCGCGGGATCCTCCTATGGCTACACCTTC.